This passage covers 16 T cell receptor beta chains from one sample sequenced in a study of human CD8 memory T cell subsets. TCR beta libraries were made by UMI-labeled 5' RACE. TCRdb re-called the 5' RACE reads and catalogs CDR3 proteins one per entry, DNA excluded. The repertoire table contains 19,000 or so distinct CDR3 sequences. Specimen: CD8+ stem-like memory T cells (TSCM and TCM) sorted from PBMCs. The subset here: stem-like memory CD8 T cells (TSTEM), CCR7+ PD-1- TIGIT-. All receptors come from a human donor in good health.

The rearrangement links TRBV7-6 to TRBJ2-7; as DNA is missing, the TRBD1 call by TCRdb cannot be tested. Looked up from germline, CDR1 is SGHVS and CDR2 is FNYEAQ. The length of the CDR3 is 14 residues. CDR3 amino acids: CASSTGRGTYEQYF.

This rearrangement joins TRBV20-1 to TRBJ2-3; TCRdb's D call, TRBD2, is unchecked because there is no DNA. The CDR3 has 15 amino acids. Germline V gene data show CDR1 as DFQATT and CDR2 as SNEGSKA (reference sequence). The CDR3 region is CSALFGSGVADTQYF.

This chain links TRBV12-3 or TRBV12-4 with TRBJ2-7; with no DNA, the TCRdb D assignment of TRBD2 cannot be verified. The CDR3 spans 12 residues. CDR3 loop: CASGPRSYEQYF.

This sequence joins TRBV19 and TRBJ1-4; TCRdb's D gene call, TRBD1, goes unchecked for lack of DNA. In germline, CDR1 is LNHDA, CDR2 SQIVND (reference sequence). This CDR3 is 14 amino acids long. This CDR3 reads CASTHRDSGEKLFF.

The chain has TRBV18 and TRBJ2-2; TCRdb names TRBD1, which stays unverified in the absence of DNA. Germline lookup yields CDR1 KGHSH and CDR2 LQKENI. The CDR3 has 15 amino acids. The CDR3 sequence: CASSPLPGDTGELFF.

CDR3 sequence reads: CASSDGADTQYF. The chain couples TRBV2 to TRBJ2-3. Germline V lookup: CDR1 SNHLY, CDR2 FYNNEI. This CDR3 contains 12 residues.

V is TRBV20-1 and J is TRBJ2-1; TCRdb calls TRBD1, which cannot be checked without DNA. This CDR3 is 14 amino acids long. Germline lookup yields CDR1 DFQATT and CDR2 SNEGSKA (reference sequence). The CDR3 here is CSARRGLAYNEQFF.

This chain joins TRBV7-9 and TRBJ2-1; there is no DNA to check the TCRdb D call of TRBD1. Germline lookup yields CDR1 SEHNR and CDR2 FQNEAQ (reference sequence). The CDR3 is 13 amino acids. CDR3 region: CASSPPRGNEQFF.

The chain combines TRBV11-2 with TRBJ2-5; TCRdb outputs TRBD1, but without DNA this stays unchecked. CDR3 size: 17 residues. The germline CDR1 and CDR2 sequences are SGHAT and FQNNGV. CDR3 sequence: CASSLTGGPSNQETQYF.

The gene calls are TRBV7-9 and TRBJ1-1. CDR3 size: 14 residues. The germline V gene encodes CDR1 SEHNR and CDR2 FQNEAQ (reference sequence). CDR3: CASSLVDGQMRTFF. The full variable domain, its missing parts supplied by reference TRBV7-9 and TRBJ1-1, is DTGVSQNPRHKITKRGQNVTFRCDPISEHNRLYWYRQTLGQGPEFLTYFQNEAQLEKSRLLSDRFSAERPKGSFSTLEIQRTEQGDSAMYLCASSLVDGQMRTFFGQGTRLTVV.

This chain joins TRBV7-2 and TRBJ2-3; with no DNA, the TCRdb D assignment of TRBD1 cannot be verified. Germline CDR1 and CDR2: SGHTA and FQGNSA. This CDR3 comprises 16 residues. CDR3 amino acids: CASSDPGRRVVDTQYF.

The rearrangement joins TRBV5-6 to TRBJ1-6; TCRdb's D call of TRBD1 is untestable without DNA. Germline V gene sequence: CDR1 SGHDT, CDR2 YYEEEE. This CDR3 has 18 residues. This CDR3 is CASSNFQGAGEYNSPLHF.

The rearrangement joins TRBV7-9 to TRBJ2-1; TCRdb reports TRBD1, a call that lacks DNA to check it against. The CDR3 is 17 residues long. The germline CDR1 and CDR2 sequences are SEHNR and FQNEAQ (reference sequence). The CDR3: CASSSTQGTSSYNEQFF.

The V call is TRBV2, the J call TRBJ2-7; TCRdb calls TRBD1, which cannot be checked without DNA. CDR3 length: 13 amino acids. Germline V gene sequence: CDR1 SNHLY, CDR2 FYNNEI. This CDR3 reads CASSEGQGYQQYF.

The rearrangement links TRBV28 to TRBJ2-1; TCRdb reports TRBD2, a call that lacks DNA to check it against. CDR1 and CDR2 (germline): MDHEN, SYDVKM. The CDR3 is made up of 15 amino acids. This CDR3 is CASSALYQGLDEQFF. The full variable domain, rest sourced from reference TRBV28 and TRBJ2-1, is DVKVTQSSRYLVKRTGEKVFLECVQDMDHENMFWYRQDPGLGLRLIYFSYDVKMKEKGDIPEGYSVSREKKERFSLILESASTNQTSMYLCASSALYQGLDEQFFGPGTRLTVL.

This chain connects TRBV7-9 to TRBJ1-1; TCRdb's D call of TRBD1 is untestable without DNA. The CDR3 loop spans 13 amino acids. Germline V gene sequence: CDR1 SEHNR, CDR2 FQNEAQ (reference sequence). CDR3 sequence reads: CASRPDREPEAFF.